This T cell receptor (beta chain) emerged from a study of response to subunit inactivated influenza vaccine. TCRdb fed the RT-PCR reads into MiXCR, producing one record per CDR3 protein. The sample lists 450,000 to 600,000 distinct CDR3 sequences, around 7.9% seen once, with under 15% in the top ten. This clonotype was found many times. V shed 2 bases and J 9 bases; nucleotides not matched to a gene: 2. Germline values: CDR1 MNHEY, CDR2 SVGAGI. The CDR3 is 13 amino acids. This specimen consisted of PBMCs from blood, obtained less than 30 months after vaccination. The receptor's source is a man aged 50-75 years who received an inactivated influenza vaccine. The rearrangement uses TRBV6-5 and TRBJ2-1; 9 nucleotides line up with TRBD2. CDR3 DNA: TGTGCCAGCAGTTACGGGACTAGCAGTGAGCAGTTCTTC. Protein: CASSYGTSSEQFF.